The rows below give T cell receptor beta chains drawn from one sample of a study of graft-versus-host responses after intestinal transplantation. Sequencing used immunoSEQ multiplex PCR; TCRdb keeps in-frame clones, though not all of them. The sample shows about 35,000 clones, about 95% of them seen only once. Source: PBMCs, taken 16 days after intestinal transplant. The receptor set was obtained from a human patient who received an intestinal transplant, so some T cells may come from the graft donor. Both conserved end residues are trimmed from each CDR3. A D gene is named only where the DNA matches it firmly. Clone size, where shown, is once, few, many, or a class for clones that have expanded.

d_call v_call clone_size cdr3_aa
- TRBV11-3 once ASSTRDNPYEQY
TRBD1 TRBV7-8 - ASSSDRGGYEQY
- TRBV6-1 - ASSAQRRYNEQF
- TRBV5-4 - ASSLVGGAGNEQF
- TRBV7-9 - ASHGGGRNTEAF
TRBD1 TRBV11-2 - ASSLDRTGPAGNEQF
- TRBV19 - ASGPGQRNQPQH
TRBD2 TRBV7-7 - ASGPIQETQY
TRBD2 TRBV28 - ASSFASGRAGEQY
TRBD2 TRBV11-2 - ASSSQAGSRYNEQF
- TRBV9 - ASSAPGDSAGNEQF
- TRBV27 - ASSLSPGAVGYT
TRBD2 TRBV27 - ASSSLLAGPSYNEQF
TRBD2 TRBV2 - ASRVTSGAYNEQF
- TRBV7-2 once ASSLFGLDTEQF
- TRBV11-2 - ASSLGLFTDTQY
- TRBV10-3 once AISDGKVNQPQH
TRBD1 TRBV5-7 - ASSFTGTAKEEETQY
- TRBV25-1 - ASTPGNGEKLF
- TRBV9 - ASSVGGNSNQPQH
- TRBV6-1 - ASSEGGTGSLGNEQF
- TRBV5-5 - ASSTHPTSGTPIYGYT
TRBD1 TRBV6-1 - ASSGTGVVDFSQNQPQH
- TRBV7-9 - ASSLARLDNNYGYT
- TRBV14 - ASSQDLGDEQY
- TRBV27 - ASSSRDTNNEQF
- TRBV19 - ASSTPSGTLLTGANVLT
- TRBV9 - ASSTHGTSTDTQY
TRBD2 TRBV10-3 - AISLASGYNEQF
- TRBV5-1 - ASSLGRGEKLF
TRBD1 TRBV7-9 - ASSFVRDSLWHQETQY
TRBD2 TRBV13 - ASSLQTTGTSYNEQF
TRBD1 TRBV19 - ASSPSRQGTYEQY
- TRBV6-1 - ASSEAPIWNSPLH
TRBD1 TRBV29-1 - SVYRGLHTEAF
- TRBV11-2 - ASSYPIRGLGTSYNEQF
- TRBV7-2 - ASSLEQGYNQPQH
- TRBV11-2 - ASSLGGGTYQPQH
- TRBV15 - ATSRDSGGLNEQF